What follows are 25 T cell receptor beta chains derived from one specimen sequenced in a study of cytomegalovirus exposure and HLA in healthy donors. PCR was performed using 60 Vbeta and 13 Jbeta primers. Produced via immunoSEQ multiplex PCR; TCRdb's table is partial and in-frame only. The sample yields 150,000 to 200,000 clones, about 80% seen once. The sequenced material came from PBMCs. These receptors all come from a woman aged 45-59 years in good health and CMV-seronegative.

The V gene is TRBV7-2, the J gene TRBJ2-7; TRBD2 matches 13 bases. CDR1 and CDR2 (germline): SGHTA, FQGNSA. This CDR3 contains 17 residues. Losses at the gene ends were 0 bases for V and 6 bases for J; bases not matched to a gene: 8. This CDR3 is CASSLAGTSGVQSEQYF. In DNA form, the CDR3 reads TGTGCCAGCAGCTTAGCAGGGACTAGCGGGGTCCAGAGCGAGCAGTACTTC.

The chain recombines TRBV9 with TRBJ1-1, with D maybe TRBD1 (5 bases). Trimming cost V 4 bases and J 3 bases, with 16 bases left between them. Germline assignment: CDR1 SGDLS and CDR2 YYNGEE. The CDR3 loop spans 15 amino acids. CDR3 sequence: CASSSRGGRDTEAFF. As DNA, the CDR3 is TGTGCCAGCAGCTCTCGCGGGGGTCGGGACACTGAAGCTTTCTTT.

This clone was seen just once. The chain combines TRBV13 with TRBJ1-2; no clear D. The CDR3 covers 15 residues. Trimming left V 0 bases short and J 4 bases short, with 12 bases between. Per the germline V gene, CDR1 is PRHDT and CDR2 is FYEKMQ (reference sequence). DNA of the CDR3: TGTGCCAGCAGCTTAGGACAGAGCAGCCTCTATGGCTACACCTTC. It codes for CASSLGQSSLYGYTF.

This clone was observed a single time. This chain joins TRBV14 and TRBJ1-5; TRBD1 agrees at 9 bases. Germline V gene data show CDR1 as SGHDN and CDR2 as FVKESK. V was pared by 4 bases and J by 0 bases, with 4 bases of the junction left unmatched. The length of the CDR3 is 16 residues. The DNA of the CDR3 is TGTGCCAGCAGCCCCGGACAGGGGTATAGCAATCAGCCCCAGCATTTT. Its translation is CASSPGQGYSNQPQHF.

The chain couples TRBV7-9 to TRBJ2-7; TRBD1 might be the D (6 bases). Germline V gene data show CDR1 as SEHNR and CDR2 as FQNEAQ (reference sequence). Trimming shortened V by 5 bases and J by 2 bases, and 16 bases separated the two germline ends. The CDR3 covers 15 residues. CDR3 amino acids: CASSHRDTHTYEQYF. CDR3 nucleotides: TGTGCCAGCAGCCACCGGGACACCCATACCTACGAGCAGTACTTC.

V and J are TRBV2 and TRBJ2-7; 12 nucleotides align to TRBD2. V lost 10 bases, J lost 4 bases, and 11 bases stayed unmatched. This CDR3 spans 15 amino acids. CDR1 SNHLY and CDR2 FYNNEI come from the germline V gene. CDR3 protein: CATNPGLAGIYEQYF. CDR3 DNA sequence: TGTGCCACCAACCCCGGACTAGCGGGGATTTACGAGCAGTACTTC.

This clone has more than one count but fewer than ten. The rearrangement links TRBV2 to TRBJ2-5; 7 bases align to TRBD2. V dropped 6 bases and J dropped 5; count of bases not matched to a gene: 9. Germline-derived CDR1 and CDR2 are SNHLY and FYNNEI. The CDR3 is made up of 14 amino acids. DNA for the CDR3: TGTGCCAGCAGCGCCCAAGCGGGAATGGAGACCCAGTACTTC. Its translation is CASSAQAGMETQYF.

The rearrangement joins TRBV19 to TRBJ2-7, with D possibly TRBD2 on 6 matching bases. CDR3 length equals 16 residues. CDR1 and CDR2 (germline): LNHDA, SQIVND (reference sequence). V dropped 1 base and J dropped 2 bases, with 15 bases sitting between them. The CDR3 region has the DNA TGTGCCAGTAGTATAGCTATCTGGGGCGGGACCTACGAGCAGTACTTC. Encoded protein: CASSIAIWGGTYEQYF.

The CDR3 DNA reads TGTGCCATCTGGGGCAGGGCCTATGGCTACACCTTC. Its protein product is CAIWGRAYGYTF. V and J are TRBV6-5 and TRBJ1-2; possibly TRBD1 for D (5 bases). Germline CDR1 and CDR2: MNHEY and SVGAGI. The CDR3 contains 12 residues. V lost 10 bases to trimming and J lost 4 bases, with 13 bases between them.

A single count supports this clone. The identical CDR3 is also encoded by other nucleotide sequences in the sample. The rearrangement links TRBV5-1 to TRBJ1-1; TRBD1 matches at 9 bases. The CDR3 contains 16 residues. The trim removed 2 bases at V and 2 bases at J, leaving 7 bases unmatched. Per the germline V gene, CDR1 is SGHRS and CDR2 is YFSETQ. CDR3 in DNA: TGCGCCAGCAGCTTCGGACAGGGGCCATTAAACACTGAAGCTTTCTTT. It specifies CASSFGQGPLNTEAFF.

This clone has just one count. The CDR3 spells CASSLARGRNYGYTF. Here the CDR3 DNA reads TGTGCCAGCAGTTTGGCCAGGGGACGTAACTATGGCTACACCTTC. The J gene is TRBJ1-2, the V gene TRBV28; possible D gene TRBD1, 6 bases. The ends were cut back, 3 bases at V and 1 base at J, with 12 bases in the middle. CDR3 length equals 15 residues. The germline V gene encodes CDR1 MDHEN and CDR2 SYDVKM.

The chain joins TRBV9 to TRBJ2-7; TRBD2 matches 7 bases. The CDR3 totals 15 residues. The germline CDR1 and CDR2 sequences are SGDLS and YYNGEE. V was pared by 1 base and J by 5 bases, with 9 bases of the junction left unmatched. The CDR3 bases are TGTGCCAGCAGCGTACGGGGGGACCCCCTCGACGAGCAGTACTTC. Amino acids: CASSVRGDPLDEQYF.

V and J are TRBV6-1 and TRBJ2-5, with 9 positions matching TRBD1. CDR1 and CDR2 from the germline V gene are MNHNS and SASEGT. V shed 2 bases and J 2 bases; nucleotides not matched to a gene: 6. There are 16 residues in the CDR3. CDR3 sequence reads: CASSELGQGHQETQYF. Written as DNA, the CDR3 is TGTGCCAGCAGTGAATTGGGACAGGGTCATCAAGAGACCCAGTACTTC.

The chain is built from TRBV6-1 and TRBJ2-7, with D possibly being TRBD2 (6 bases). The CDR3 contains 16 residues. Germline-derived CDR1 and CDR2 are MNHNS and SASEGT. V was pared by 1 base and J by 2 bases, with 15 bases between. In DNA, the CDR3 is TGTGCCAGCAGTGAAGGTCGAGGGAGGCTTACCTACGAGCAGTACTTC. It codes for CASSEGRGRLTYEQYF.

This chain uses TRBV18 with TRBJ2-5; D possibly corresponds to TRBD2 (6 bases). The V end was cut by 1 base, the J end by 2 bases, with 14 bases between. The CDR3 contains 16 residues. Germline V lookup: CDR1 KGHSH, CDR2 LQKENI. The CDR3 region is CASSPRGTLNQETQYF. The CDR3 DNA reads TGTGCCAGCTCACCACGCGGGACTCTGAATCAAGAGACCCAGTACTTC.

Notes on this clone: One junction end disagrees with the germline gene, perhaps due to a read error. V and J are TRBV7-9 and TRBJ2-7; 10 nucleotides align to TRBD2. The CDR3 covers 16 residues. The germline V gene encodes CDR1 SEHNR and CDR2 FQNEAQ (reference sequence). CDR3 DNA: TGTTCCAGCAGCCAAAAAGGTAGCGGGAGGTCCTACGAGCAGTACTTC. This gives the protein CSSSQKGSGRSYEQYF.

V gene TRBV4-1 combines with J gene TRBJ2-7, with D perhaps matching TRBD2 (6 bases). V gave up 2 bases and J gave up 8 bases, with 10 bases separating them. The CDR3 contains 12 residues. From germline, CDR1 is MGHRA and CDR2 YSYEKL. CDR3: CASSQIAGKQYF. The CDR3 nucleotides read TGCGCCAGCAGCCAAATTGCGGGGAAGCAGTACTTC.

The rearrangement joins TRBV19 to TRBJ2-6; 9 nucleotides line up with TRBD1. Per germline, CDR1 LNHDA and CDR2 SQIVND (reference sequence). The length of the CDR3 is 20 residues. J gave up 0 bases and V 7 bases, and 16 bases lay outside the gene matches. The CDR3 loop reads CASTSPSGTGPLSGANVLTF. CDR3 DNA sequence: TGTGCCAGTACCTCCCCCTCTGGGACAGGGCCCCTCTCTGGGGCCAACGTCCTGACTTTC. Using reference TRBV19 and TRBJ2-6 for the parts outside the CDR3, the full variable domain is DGGITQSPKYLFRKEGQNVTLSCEQNLNHDAMYWYRQDPGQGLRLIYYSQIVNDFQKGDIAEGYSVSREKKESFPLTVTSAQKNPTAFYLCASTSPSGTGPLSGANVLTFGAGSRLTVL.

V gene TRBV28 combines with J gene TRBJ2-3; D is perhaps TRBD2 (5 bases). Germline-derived CDR1 and CDR2 are MDHEN and SYDVKM. V shed 6 bases and J shed 1 base, with 20 bases lying between them. The CDR3 has 17 residues. This chain's CDR3 is CASSNIIPGFGTDTQYF. The CDR3 DNA is TGTGCCAGCAGCAATATTATCCCGGGGTTCGGCACAGATACGCAGTATTTT.

V and J are TRBV5-1 and TRBJ2-5; 8 nucleotides line up with TRBD1. The tail of the sequence fits TRBJ2-7 better, so the J call may be wrong. This CDR3 comprises 14 residues. In germline, CDR1 is SGHRS, CDR2 YFSETQ. The CDR3 region has the DNA TGCGCCAGCAGCTCCCCAGGACAGGGCTACGAGCAGTACTTC. It translates to CASSSPGQGYEQYF.

CDR3 in DNA: TGTGCCAGCGGGGCAGGGGGAAGCACAGATACGCAGTATTTT. It codes for CASGAGGSTDTQYF. V is TRBV2 and J is TRBJ2-3, with TRBD1 matching over 7 bases. Looked up from germline, CDR1 is SNHLY and CDR2 is FYNNEI. This CDR3 has 14 residues. Losses at the gene ends were 8 bases for V and 0 bases for J; bases not matched to a gene: 5.

The V gene is TRBV10-3, the J gene TRBJ1-2, with a tentative D call TRBD1 (5 bases). Looked up from germline, CDR1 is ENHRY and CDR2 is SYGVKD. This CDR3 contains 12 residues. Trimming left V 8 bases short and J 5 bases short, with 12 bases between. CDR3 in DNA: TGTGCCATCGCCGAGGACATGTATGGCTACACCTTC. Translating it yields CAIAEDMYGYTF.

Worth noting for this clone: The sample contains more than one DNA sequence encoding this CDR3. The chain is built from TRBV2 and TRBJ2-7; TRBD1 agrees at 9 bases. V lost 6 bases to trimming and J lost 3 bases; unmatched junction nucleotides: 0. The germline CDR1 and CDR2 sequences are SNHLY and FYNNEI. This CDR3 spans 12 amino acids. CDR3 nucleotide sequence: TGTGCCAGCAGGGACAGGGGCTACGAGCAGTACTTC. It specifies CASRDRGYEQYF. Full variable domain (rest looked up from reference TRBV2 and TRBJ2-7): EPEVTQTPSHQVTQMGQEVILRCVPISNHLYFYWYRQILGQKVEFLVSFYNNEISEKSEIFDDQFSVERPDGSNFTLKIRSTKLEDSAMYFCASRDRGYEQYFGPGTRLTVT.

This clone was counted between two and nine times. The chain carries TRBV6-5 and TRBJ2-3; perhaps TRBD1 as D (6 bases). The CDR3 runs 15 residues. Between the trimmed V and J ends, which lost 6 bases and 1 base, there was a span of 14 bases. The germline V gene has CDR1 MNHEY and CDR2 SVGAGI. CDR3 residues: CASSLRGWGTDTQYF. CDR3 DNA: TGTGCCAGCAGCCTCAGGGGATGGGGCACAGATACGCAGTATTTT.

V gene TRBV7-9 combines with J gene TRBJ2-2, with 7 bases lining up with TRBD1. The V segment lost 4 bases and the J segment 4 bases; nucleotides outside the gene matches: 6. The CDR3 runs to 15 residues. Germline V gene lookup returns CDR1 SEHNR and CDR2 FQNEAQ (reference sequence). Written as DNA, the CDR3 is TGTGCCAGCAGCTCACAGGGGTTGGGCACCGGGGAGCTGTTTTTT. It codes for CASSSQGLGTGELFF. Full variable domain (rest looked up from reference TRBV7-9 and TRBJ2-2): DTGVSQNPRHKITKRGQNVTFRCDPISEHNRLYWYRQTLGQGPEFLTYFQNEAQLEKSRLLSDRFSAERPKGSFSTLEIQRTEQGDSAMYLCASSSQGLGTGELFFGEGSRLTVL.